This T cell receptor (beta chain) was observed in a study of blood T cell repertoires in COVID-19. Study at large: From the United States, Italy and Spain came samples of acute and convalescent COVID-19. T cells, B-cell-depleted T cells, or PBMCs provided the cDNA or gDNA that served as material.

This table comes from immunoSEQ multiplex PCR, and its TCRdb copy is limited to in-frame clones, with some not included. Of around 160,000 clones in the sample, around 87% were seen once. CDR1 is MGHRA, CDR2 YSYEKL, per germline. V shed 1 base and J 3 bases; nucleotides not matched to a gene: 14. The length of the CDR3 is 19 residues. The V call is TRBV4-1, the J call TRBJ1-5; 8 nucleotides agree with TRBD1. The source of this sequence is a man aged 18 to 35 with acute or convalescent COVID-19. The sequencing sample was made of peripheral blood. In DNA form, the CDR3 reads TGCGCCAGCAGCCAAGGAAAAGTCGGACAGGGACCCCCCAATCAGCCCCAGCATTTT. Translated, it gives CASSQGKVGQGPPNQPQHF.